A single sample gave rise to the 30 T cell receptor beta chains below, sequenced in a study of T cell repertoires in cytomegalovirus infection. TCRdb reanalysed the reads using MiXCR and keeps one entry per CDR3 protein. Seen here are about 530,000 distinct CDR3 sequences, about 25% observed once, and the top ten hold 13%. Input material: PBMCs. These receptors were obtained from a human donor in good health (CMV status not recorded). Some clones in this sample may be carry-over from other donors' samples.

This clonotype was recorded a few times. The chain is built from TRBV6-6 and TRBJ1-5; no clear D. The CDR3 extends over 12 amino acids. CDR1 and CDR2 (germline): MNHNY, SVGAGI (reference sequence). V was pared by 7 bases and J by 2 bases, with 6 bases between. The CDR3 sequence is CASNWGNQPQHF. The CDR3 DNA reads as TGTGCCAGCAATTGGGGCAATCAGCCCCAGCATTTT.

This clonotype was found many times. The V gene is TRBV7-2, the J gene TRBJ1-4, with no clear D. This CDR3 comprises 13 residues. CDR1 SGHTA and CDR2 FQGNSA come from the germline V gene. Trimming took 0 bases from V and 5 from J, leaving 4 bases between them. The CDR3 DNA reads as TGTGCCAGCAGCTTAGCCAGGAATGAAAAACTGTTTTTT. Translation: CASSLARNEKLFF.

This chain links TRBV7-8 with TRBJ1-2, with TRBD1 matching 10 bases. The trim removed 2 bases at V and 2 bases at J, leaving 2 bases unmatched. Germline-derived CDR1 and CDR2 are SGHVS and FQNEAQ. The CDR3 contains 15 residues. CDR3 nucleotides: TGTGCCAGCAGCTTAATGGGACAGGGGAACTATGGCTACACCTTC. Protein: CASSLMGQGNYGYTF.

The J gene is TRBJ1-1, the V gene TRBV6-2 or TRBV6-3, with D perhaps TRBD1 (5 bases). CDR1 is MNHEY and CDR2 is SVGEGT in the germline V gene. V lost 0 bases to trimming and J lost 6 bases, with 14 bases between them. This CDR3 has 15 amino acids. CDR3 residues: CASSYSVAGVSEAFF. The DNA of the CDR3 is TGTGCCAGCAGTTACTCGGTCGCGGGGGTGTCTGAAGCTTTCTTT.

CDR3 amino acids: CASRRTGQSANTGELFF. CDR3 nucleotide sequence: TGTGCCAGCCGGAGGACGGGACAGTCCGCGAACACCGGGGAGCTGTTTTTT. J is TRBJ2-2 and V is TRBV19; 7 bases are shared with TRBD1. The trim removed 9 bases at V and 0 bases at J, leaving 13 bases unmatched. The CDR3 length is 17 residues. Germline-derived CDR1 and CDR2 are LNHDA and SQIVND (reference sequence).

The CDR3 sequence: CSVRHEGEKLFF. The DNA of the CDR3 is TGCAGCGTTCGACACGAAGGGGAAAAACTGTTTTTT. The rearrangement uses TRBV29-1 and TRBJ1-4, with unresolved D. V lost 5 bases to trimming and J lost 8 bases, with 12 bases between them. This CDR3 is built from 12 residues. The germline gives CDR1 SQVTM, CDR2 ANQGSEA.

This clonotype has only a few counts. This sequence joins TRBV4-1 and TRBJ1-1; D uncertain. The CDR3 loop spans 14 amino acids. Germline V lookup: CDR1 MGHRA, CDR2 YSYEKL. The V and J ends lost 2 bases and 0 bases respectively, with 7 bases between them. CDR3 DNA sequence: TGCGCCAGCAGCCAACAGGTACTGAACACTGAAGCTTTCTTT. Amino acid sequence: CASSQQVLNTEAFF.

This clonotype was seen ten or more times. CDR3 sequence: CASRVRSGRNNEQFF. CDR3 bases: TGTGCCAGCAGGGTAAGGAGCGGGAGAAACAATGAGCAGTTCTTC. This sequence joins TRBV7-2 and TRBJ2-1, with 8 positions matching TRBD2. After removal of 6 bases from V and 5 bases from J, the junction contained 9 bases not matched to a gene. Per germline, CDR1 SGHTA and CDR2 FQGNSA. This CDR3 spans 15 amino acids.

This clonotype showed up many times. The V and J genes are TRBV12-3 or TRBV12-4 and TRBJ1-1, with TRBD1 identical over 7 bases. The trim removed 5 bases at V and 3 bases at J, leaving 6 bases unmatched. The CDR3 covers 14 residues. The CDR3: CASSPGGGDTEAFF. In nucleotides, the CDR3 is TGTGCCAGCAGTCCAGGGGGGGGGGACACTGAAGCTTTCTTT.

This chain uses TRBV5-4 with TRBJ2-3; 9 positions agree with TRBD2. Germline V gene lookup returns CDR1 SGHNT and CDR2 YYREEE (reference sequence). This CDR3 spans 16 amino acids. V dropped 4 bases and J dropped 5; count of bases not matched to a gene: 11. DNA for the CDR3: TGTGCCAGCAGCGCAGGGTGGCGGGAGGGGAGAGATACGCAGTATTTT. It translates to CASSAGWREGRDTQYF.

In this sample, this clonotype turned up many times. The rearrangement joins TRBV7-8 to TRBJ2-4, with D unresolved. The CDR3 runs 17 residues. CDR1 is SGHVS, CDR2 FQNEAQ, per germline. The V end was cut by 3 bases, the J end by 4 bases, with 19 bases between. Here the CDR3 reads CASSFMRLADLKNIQYF. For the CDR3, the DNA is TGTGCCAGCAGCTTTATGCGCCTCGCAGACCTTAAAAACATTCAGTACTTC.

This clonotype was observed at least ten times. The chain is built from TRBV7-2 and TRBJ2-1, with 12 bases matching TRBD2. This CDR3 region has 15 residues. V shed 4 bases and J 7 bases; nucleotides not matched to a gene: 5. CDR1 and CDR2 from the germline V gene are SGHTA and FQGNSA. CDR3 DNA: TGTGCCAGCAGCTCCAGGACTAGCGGGGCTAATGAGCAGTTCTTC. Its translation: CASSSRTSGANEQFF.

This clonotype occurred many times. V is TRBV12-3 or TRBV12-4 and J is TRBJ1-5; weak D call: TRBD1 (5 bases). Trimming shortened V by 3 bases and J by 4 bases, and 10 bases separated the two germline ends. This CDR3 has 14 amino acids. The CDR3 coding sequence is TGTGCCAGCAGTTTCCACAGGACAAATCAGCCCCAGCATTTT. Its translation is CASSFHRTNQPQHF.

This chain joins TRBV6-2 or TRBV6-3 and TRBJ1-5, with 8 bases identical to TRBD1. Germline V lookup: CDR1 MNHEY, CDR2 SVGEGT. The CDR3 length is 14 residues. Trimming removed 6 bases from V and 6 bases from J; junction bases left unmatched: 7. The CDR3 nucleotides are TGTGCCAGCAGCTTCTCAGGGGGCCCTCAGCCCCAGCATTTT. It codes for CASSFSGGPQPQHF.

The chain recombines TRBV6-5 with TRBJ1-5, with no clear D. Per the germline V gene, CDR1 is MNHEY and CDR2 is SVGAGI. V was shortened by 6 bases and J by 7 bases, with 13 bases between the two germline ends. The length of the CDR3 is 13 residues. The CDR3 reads CASSHGRGQPQHF. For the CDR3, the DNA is TGTGCCAGCAGCCACGGGAGAGGCCAGCCCCAGCATTTT.

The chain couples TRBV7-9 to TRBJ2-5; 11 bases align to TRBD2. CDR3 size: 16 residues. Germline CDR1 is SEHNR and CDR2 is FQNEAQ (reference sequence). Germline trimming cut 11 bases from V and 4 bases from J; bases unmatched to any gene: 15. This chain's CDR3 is CARQLAGAVGRETQYF. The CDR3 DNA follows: TGTGCCCGGCAACTAGCGGGAGCAGTTGGCCGAGAGACCCAGTACTTC. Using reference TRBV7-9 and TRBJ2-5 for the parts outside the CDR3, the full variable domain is DTGVSQNPRHKITKRGQNVTFRCDPISEHNRLYWYRQTLGQGPEFLTYFQNEAQLEKSRLLSDRFSAERPKGSFSTLEIQRTEQGDSAMYLCARQLAGAVGRETQYFGPGTRLLVL.

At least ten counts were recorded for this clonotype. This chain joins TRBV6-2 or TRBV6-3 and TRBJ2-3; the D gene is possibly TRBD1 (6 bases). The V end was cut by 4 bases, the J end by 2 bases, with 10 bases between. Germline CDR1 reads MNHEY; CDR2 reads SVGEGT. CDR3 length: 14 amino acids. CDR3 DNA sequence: TGTGCCAGCAGTTCCGGACAGCTCACAGATACGCAGTATTTT. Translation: CASSSGQLTDTQYF.

As DNA, the CDR3 is TGTGCCAGCAGTTTGTTAGCGGTTTCGACCGGGGAGCTGTTTTTT. Amino acid sequence: CASSLLAVSTGELFF. This chain connects TRBV12-3 or TRBV12-4 to TRBJ2-2; possible D gene TRBD2, 6 bases. The ends were cut back, 3 bases at V and 5 bases at J, with 13 bases in the middle. The CDR3 loop spans 15 amino acids.

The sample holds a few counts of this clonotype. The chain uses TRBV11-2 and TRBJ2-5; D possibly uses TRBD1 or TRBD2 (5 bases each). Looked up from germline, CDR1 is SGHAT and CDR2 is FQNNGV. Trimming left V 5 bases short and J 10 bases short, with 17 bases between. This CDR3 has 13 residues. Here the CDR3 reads CASSPRDAGIQYF. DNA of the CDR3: TGTGCCAGCAGCCCACGGGACGCTGGCATCCAGTACTTC.

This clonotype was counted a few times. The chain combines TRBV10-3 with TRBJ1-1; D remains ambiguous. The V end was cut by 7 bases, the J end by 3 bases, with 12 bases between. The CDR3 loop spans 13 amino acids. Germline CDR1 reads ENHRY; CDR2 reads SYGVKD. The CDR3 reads CAITEGGHTEAFF. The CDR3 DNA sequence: TGTGCCATCACAGAGGGTGGGCACACTGAAGCTTTCTTT.

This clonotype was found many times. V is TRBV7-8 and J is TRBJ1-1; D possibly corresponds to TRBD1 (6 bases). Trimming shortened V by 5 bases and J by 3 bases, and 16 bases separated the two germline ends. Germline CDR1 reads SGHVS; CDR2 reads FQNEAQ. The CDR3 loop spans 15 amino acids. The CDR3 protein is CASSIPTGLYTEAFF. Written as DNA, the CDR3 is TGTGCCAGCAGCATCCCGACAGGACTGTACACTGAAGCTTTCTTT.

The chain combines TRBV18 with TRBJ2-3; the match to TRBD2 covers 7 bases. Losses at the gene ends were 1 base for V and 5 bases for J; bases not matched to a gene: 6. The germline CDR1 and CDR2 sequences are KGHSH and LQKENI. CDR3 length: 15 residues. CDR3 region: CASSPQAGVLDTQYF. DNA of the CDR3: TGTGCCAGCTCACCACAGGCGGGAGTGCTAGATACGCAGTATTTT.

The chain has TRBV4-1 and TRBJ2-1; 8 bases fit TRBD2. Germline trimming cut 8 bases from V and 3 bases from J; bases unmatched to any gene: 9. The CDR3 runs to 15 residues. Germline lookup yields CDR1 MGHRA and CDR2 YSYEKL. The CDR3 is CASGRGLALYNEQFF. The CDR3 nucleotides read TGCGCCAGCGGCCGTGGACTAGCTCTCTACAATGAGCAGTTCTTC.

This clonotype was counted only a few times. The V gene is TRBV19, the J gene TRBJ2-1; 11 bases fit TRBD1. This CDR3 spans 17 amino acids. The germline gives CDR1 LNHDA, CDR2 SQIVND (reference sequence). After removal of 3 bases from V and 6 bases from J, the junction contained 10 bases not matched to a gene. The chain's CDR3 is CASSMGPGQGVGNEQFF. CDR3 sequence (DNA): TGTGCCAGTAGTATGGGACCGGGACAGGGGGTTGGCAATGAGCAGTTCTTC.

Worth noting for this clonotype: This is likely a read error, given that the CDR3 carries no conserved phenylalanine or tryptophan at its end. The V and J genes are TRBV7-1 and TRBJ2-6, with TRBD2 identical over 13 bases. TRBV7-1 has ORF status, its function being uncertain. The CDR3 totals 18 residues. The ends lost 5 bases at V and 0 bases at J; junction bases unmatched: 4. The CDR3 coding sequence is TGTGCCAGCAGCCCAGGACTAGCGGGGGACTCTGGGGCCAACGTCCTGACTGTC. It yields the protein CASSPGLAGDSGANVLTV.

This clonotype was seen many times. In nucleotides, the CDR3 is TGTGCCAGCAGCTTTTTAACGTCTGAAGCTTTCTTT. Translation gives CASSFLTSEAFF. V and J are TRBV7-2 and TRBJ1-1; no clear D gene. V lost 3 bases and J lost 6, with 8 bases in between. CDR1 and CDR2 from the germline V gene are SGHTA and FQGNSA. The CDR3 has 12 amino acids.

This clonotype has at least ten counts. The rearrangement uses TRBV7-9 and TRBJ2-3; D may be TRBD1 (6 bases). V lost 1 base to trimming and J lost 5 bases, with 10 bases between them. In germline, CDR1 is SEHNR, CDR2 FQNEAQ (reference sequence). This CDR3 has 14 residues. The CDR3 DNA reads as TGTGCCAGCAGCTTAGAGGGACACTTAGATACGCAGTATTTT. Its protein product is CASSLEGHLDTQYF.

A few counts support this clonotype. In nucleotides, the CDR3 is TGTGCCAGCAGCTTAGGTGCGGGGTTCAGGGAGACCCAGTACTTC. Residues: CASSLGAGFRETQYF. The gene calls are TRBV7-6 and TRBJ2-5; maybe TRBD2 (6 bases). The V gene's germline CDR1 is SGHVS and CDR2 FNYEAQ. The CDR3 covers 15 residues. Trimming shortened V by 1 base and J by 5 bases, and 14 bases separated the two germline ends.

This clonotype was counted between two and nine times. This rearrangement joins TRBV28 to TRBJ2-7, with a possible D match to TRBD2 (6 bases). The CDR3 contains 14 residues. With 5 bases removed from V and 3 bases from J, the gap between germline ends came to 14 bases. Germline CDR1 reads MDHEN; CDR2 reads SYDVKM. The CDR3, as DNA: TGTGCCAGCAGTCATTCGGGACTTAACTACGAGCAGTACGTC. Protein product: CASSHSGLNYEQYV.

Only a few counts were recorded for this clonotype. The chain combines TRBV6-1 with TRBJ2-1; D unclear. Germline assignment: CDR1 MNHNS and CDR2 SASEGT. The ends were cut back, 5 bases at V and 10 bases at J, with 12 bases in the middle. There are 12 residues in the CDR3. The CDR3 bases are TGTGCCAGCAGTTCGGAGATTTTGGAGCAGTTCTTC. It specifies CASSSEILEQFF.